This T cell receptor beta chain comes out of a study of cytomegalovirus exposure and HLA in healthy donors. Points from the study as a whole: Usually a TCR sequence was rare, but some public TCRs were found in many donors.

A multiplex PCR was run with 60 Vbeta primers and 13 Jbeta primers. Some clones are missing from TCRdb's copy, which holds only in-frame ones; the method was immunoSEQ multiplex PCR. This sample has about 130,000 clones; 70% to 75% occur once, and the top ten carry roughly 2%. Points on this clone: Its specificity is not known.

The sample taken for sequencing was PBMCs. This TCR was sampled from a middle-aged woman in good health and CMV-seropositive.

CDR3 in amino acids: CASSGQGAGYTF. The CDR3 nucleotides are TGTGCCAGCAGCGGACAGGGTGCTGGCTACACCTTC. J is TRBJ1-2 and V is TRBV5-6; 8 nucleotides agree with TRBD1. V was pared by 4 bases and J by 7 bases, with 3 bases of the junction left unmatched. The CDR3 contains 12 residues. Germline lookup yields CDR1 SGHDT and CDR2 YYEEEE.